Following are 10 T cell receptor beta chains from one sample sequenced in a study of blood T cell repertoires in COVID-19. TCRdb keeps only in-frame clones here, not all; method: immunoSEQ multiplex PCR. The repertoire consists of roughly 410,000 clones, with more than 75% occurring once and the leading ten covering roughly 2%. Sequenced material: peripheral blood. All receptors come from a woman aged 55-70 years with COVID-19, enrolled during active disease.

V and J are TRBV6-5 and TRBJ1-2, with D possibly TRBD1 on 6 matching bases. The germline V gene has CDR1 MNHEY and CDR2 SVGAGI. V lost 6 bases, J lost 0 bases, and 14 bases lay in between. The CDR3 sequence is 15 residues long. CDR3: CASRPPGTPNYGYTF. The DNA for the CDR3 is TGTGCCAGCAGACCTCCCGGGACACCTAACTATGGCTACACCTTC.

The genes are TRBV19 and TRBJ1-1, with 9 positions matching TRBD1. Per germline, CDR1 LNHDA and CDR2 SQIVND (reference sequence). The V segment lost 7 bases and the J segment 4 bases; nucleotides outside the gene matches: 19. This CDR3 has 18 residues. The CDR3: CASTERSGTGSFGTEAFF. DNA of the CDR3: TGTGCCAGTACGGAACGATCCGGGACAGGGTCCTTCGGCACTGAAGCTTTCTTT.

This clone was observed a handful of times. The rearrangement links TRBV7-2 to TRBJ2-1; D is unresolved. CDR3 size: 15 residues. CDR1 is SGHTA and CDR2 is FQGNSA in the germline V gene. Trimming pared 0 bases from V and 4 bases from J, leaving 10 bases between. CDR3 in amino acids: CASSLANQDYNEQFF. The CDR3 DNA reads TGTGCCAGCAGCTTAGCGAATCAGGATTACAATGAGCAGTTCTTC.

The rearrangement links TRBV7-2 to TRBJ2-3, with 10 nucleotides matching TRBD1. Losses at the gene ends were 5 bases for V and 2 bases for J; bases not matched to a gene: 4. CDR1 is SGHTA, CDR2 FQGNSA, per germline. This CDR3 is 15 amino acids long. The DNA for the CDR3 is TGTGCCAGCAGCCCGGGACAGGGGCACACAGATACGCAGTATTTT. Residues: CASSPGQGHTDTQYF. The variable domain in full, with the rest retrieved from reference TRBV7-2 and TRBJ2-3, is GAGVSQSPSNKVTEKGKDVELRCDPISGHTALYWYRQSLGQGLEFLIYFQGNSAPDKSGLPSDRFSAERTGGSVSTLTIQRTQQEDSAVYLCASSPGQGHTDTQYFGPGTRLTVL.

This clone was detected only a few times. This chain links TRBV28 with TRBJ1-6; D uncertain. Germline CDR1 and CDR2: MDHEN and SYDVKM. Trimming pared 5 bases from V and 7 bases from J, leaving 3 bases between. The CDR3 has 11 residues. The CDR3 reads CASSANSPLHF. The CDR3 bases are TGTGCCAGCAGTGCGAATTCACCCCTCCACTTT.

The chain is built from TRBV6-2 or TRBV6-3 and TRBJ2-5; TRBD2 aligns across 15 bases. V was pared by 4 bases and J by 6 bases, with 3 bases of the junction left unmatched. The CDR3 consists of 15 residues. Looked up from germline, CDR1 is MNHEY and CDR2 is SVGEGT. CDR3 in amino acids: CASSWGLAGGKTQYF. DNA of the CDR3: TGTGCCAGCAGTTGGGGACTAGCGGGGGGAAAGACCCAGTACTTC.

The chain employs TRBV3-1 (or the pseudogene TRBV3-2) and TRBJ1-1; D is ambiguous. CDR1 is LGHDT and CDR2 is YNNKEL in the germline V gene (reference sequence). This CDR3 has 17 residues. V dropped 3 bases and J dropped 1 base, with 18 bases sitting between them. The chain's CDR3 is CASSQKKGGVTNTEAFF. The CDR3 nucleotides are TGTGCCAGCAGCCAGAAGAAAGGCGGTGTTACGAACACTGAAGCTTTCTTT.

The genes are TRBV3-1 (or the pseudogene TRBV3-2) and TRBJ1-4, with D uncertain. Trimming cost V 2 bases and J 8 bases, with 3 bases left between them. This CDR3 region has 11 residues. Germline loops: CDR1 LGHDT, CDR2 YNNKEL (reference sequence). The CDR3 here is CASSQTEKLFF. The CDR3 DNA sequence: TGTGCCAGCAGCCAAACAGAAAAACTGTTTTTT.

The chain recombines TRBV4-2 with TRBJ1-5; D is unclear. The germline CDR1 and CDR2 sequences are LGHNA and YNFKEQ. V was clipped by 0 bases and J by 7 bases, with 7 bases between them. CDR3 length: 13 residues. CDR3 loop: CASSQDREQPQHF. The CDR3 DNA is TGTGCCAGCAGCCAAGATCGTGAGCAGCCCCAGCATTTT.

The CDR3 bases are TGTGCCAGCAGCCTCCGTGGAGGGGTTAGCACAGATACGCAGTATTTT. Its protein is CASSLRGGVSTDTQYF. V and J are TRBV11-3 and TRBJ2-3; D is possibly TRBD2 (6 bases). CDR1 is SGHNT and CDR2 is YENEEA in the germline V gene. Trimming took 5 bases from V and 0 from J, leaving 15 bases between them. The CDR3 is made up of 16 amino acids. Using reference TRBV11-3 and TRBJ2-3 for the parts outside the CDR3, the full variable domain is EAGVVQSPRYKIIEKKQPVAFWCNPISGHNTLYWYLQNLGQGPELLIRYENEEAVDDSQLPKDRFSAERLKGVDSTLKIQPAELGDSAVYLCASSLRGGVSTDTQYFGPGTRLTVL.